This T cell receptor beta chain was documented in a study of blood T cells in healthy people across ages. A J-beta primer mix and a sample-barcoded 5' primer were used in a second PCR of roughly 6 to 11 cycles. TCRdb itself ran the 5' RACE reads through MiXCR, one entry per CDR3 protein. The data hold some 640,000 distinct CDR3 sequences, with around 49% observed a single time. Germline V gene sequence: CDR1 SQVTM, CDR2 ANQGSEA. The CDR3 runs to 13 residues. The V end lost 4 bases, the J end lost 4 bases, and 12 bases lay between the germline ends. There are a few counts of this clonotype. The sequenced sample was blood. This sequence joins TRBV29-1 and TRBJ2-3; D is possibly TRBD1 (5 bases). This TCR was sampled from a woman aged 55-70 years in good health. CDR3 in DNA: TGCAGCGTTGCAGGGTTAAAGCCAGATACGCAGTATTTT. This codes for CSVAGLKPDTQYF.